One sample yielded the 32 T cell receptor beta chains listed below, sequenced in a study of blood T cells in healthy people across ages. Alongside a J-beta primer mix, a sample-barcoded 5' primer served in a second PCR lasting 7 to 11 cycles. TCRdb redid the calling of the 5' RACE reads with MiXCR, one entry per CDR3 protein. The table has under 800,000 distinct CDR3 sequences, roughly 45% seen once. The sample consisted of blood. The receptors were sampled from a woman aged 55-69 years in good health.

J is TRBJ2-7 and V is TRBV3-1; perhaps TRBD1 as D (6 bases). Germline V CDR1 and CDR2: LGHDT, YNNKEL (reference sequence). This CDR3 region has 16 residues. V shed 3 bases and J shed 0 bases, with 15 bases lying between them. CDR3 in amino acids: CASSHIYRVHSYEQYF. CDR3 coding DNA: TGTGCCAGCAGCCACATTTACAGGGTCCACTCCTACGAGCAGTACTTC.

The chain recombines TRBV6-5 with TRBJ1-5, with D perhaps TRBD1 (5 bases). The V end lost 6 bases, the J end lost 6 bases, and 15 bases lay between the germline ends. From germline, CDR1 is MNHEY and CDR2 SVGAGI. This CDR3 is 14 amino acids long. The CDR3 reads CASRSQGGSQPQHF. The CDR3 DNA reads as TGTGCCAGCAGAAGTCAGGGAGGAAGTCAGCCCCAGCATTTT.

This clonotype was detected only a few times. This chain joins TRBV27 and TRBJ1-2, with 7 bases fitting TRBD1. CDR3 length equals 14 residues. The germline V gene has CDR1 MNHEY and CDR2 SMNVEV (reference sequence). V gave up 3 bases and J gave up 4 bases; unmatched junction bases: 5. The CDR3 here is CASSFTGVGYGYTF. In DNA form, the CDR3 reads TGTGCCAGCAGTTTCACAGGGGTCGGCTATGGCTACACCTTC.

CDR3 residues: CASRVTPSYGYTF. The CDR3 DNA follows: TGTGCCAGCAGAGTGACCCCTTCCTATGGCTACACCTTC. V and J are TRBV7-2 and TRBJ1-2; no firm D call. Germline CDR1 is SGHTA and CDR2 is FQGNSA. The CDR3 runs 13 residues. The germline V and J ends were trimmed by 6 bases and 4 bases, with 12 bases remaining between them.

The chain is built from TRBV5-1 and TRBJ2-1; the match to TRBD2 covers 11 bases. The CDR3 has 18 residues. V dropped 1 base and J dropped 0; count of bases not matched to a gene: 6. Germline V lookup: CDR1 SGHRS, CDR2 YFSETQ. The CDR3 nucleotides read TGCGCCAGCAGCTTGTACCCTAGCGGGGGGACCTCCTACAATGAGCAGTTCTTC. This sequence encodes CASSLYPSGGTSYNEQFF.

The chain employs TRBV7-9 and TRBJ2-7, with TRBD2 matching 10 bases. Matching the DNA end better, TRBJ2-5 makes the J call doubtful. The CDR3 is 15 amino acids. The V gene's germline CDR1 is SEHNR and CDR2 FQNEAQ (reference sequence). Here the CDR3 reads CASSPQAGGRETQYF. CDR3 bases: TGTGCCAGCAGCCCGCAAGCGGGGGGGCGGGAGACCCAGTACTTC.

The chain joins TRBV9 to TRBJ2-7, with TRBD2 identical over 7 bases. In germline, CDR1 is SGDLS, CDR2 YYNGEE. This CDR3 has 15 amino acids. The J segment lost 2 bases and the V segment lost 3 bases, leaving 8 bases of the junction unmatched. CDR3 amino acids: CASSGAGGGTYEQYF. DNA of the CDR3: TGTGCCAGCAGCGGGGCAGGCGGGGGTACCTACGAGCAGTACTTC.

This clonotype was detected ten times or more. The CDR3 loop reads CASSAPRQGEAFF. CDR3 nucleotides: TGTGCCAGCAGTGCTCCGCGACAGGGTGAAGCTTTCTTT. J is TRBJ1-1 and V is TRBV28; 7 bases are shared with TRBD1. This CDR3 has 13 residues. Per germline, CDR1 MDHEN and CDR2 SYDVKM. Losses at the gene ends were 5 bases for V and 7 bases for J; bases not matched to a gene: 7.

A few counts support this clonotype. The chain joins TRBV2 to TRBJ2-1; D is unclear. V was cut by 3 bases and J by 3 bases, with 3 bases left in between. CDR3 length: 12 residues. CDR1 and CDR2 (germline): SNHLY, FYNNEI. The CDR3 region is CASSDHYNEQFF. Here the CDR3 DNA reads TGTGCCAGCAGTGACCACTACAATGAGCAGTTCTTC.

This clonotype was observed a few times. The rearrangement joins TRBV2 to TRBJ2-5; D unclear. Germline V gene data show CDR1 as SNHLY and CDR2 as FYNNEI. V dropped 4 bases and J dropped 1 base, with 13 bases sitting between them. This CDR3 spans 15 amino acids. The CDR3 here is CASSVPSGRQETQYF. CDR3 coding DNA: TGTGCCAGCAGTGTCCCATCCGGCCGCCAAGAGACCCAGTACTTC.

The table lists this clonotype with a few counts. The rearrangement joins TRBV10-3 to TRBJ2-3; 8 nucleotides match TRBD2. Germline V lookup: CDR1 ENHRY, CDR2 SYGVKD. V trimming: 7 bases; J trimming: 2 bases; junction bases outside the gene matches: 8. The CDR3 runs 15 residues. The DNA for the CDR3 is TGTGCCATCAATCAAGGACTAGCTATCACAGATACGCAGTATTTT. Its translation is CAINQGLAITDTQYF.

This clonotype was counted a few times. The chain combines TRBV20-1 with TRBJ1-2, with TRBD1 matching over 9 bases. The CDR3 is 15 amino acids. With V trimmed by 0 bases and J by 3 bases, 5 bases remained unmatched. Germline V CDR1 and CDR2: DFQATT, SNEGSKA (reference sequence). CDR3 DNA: TGCAGTGCTAGAGACCGAACAGGGGGCGACTATGGCTACACCTTC. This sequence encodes CSARDRTGGDYGYTF.

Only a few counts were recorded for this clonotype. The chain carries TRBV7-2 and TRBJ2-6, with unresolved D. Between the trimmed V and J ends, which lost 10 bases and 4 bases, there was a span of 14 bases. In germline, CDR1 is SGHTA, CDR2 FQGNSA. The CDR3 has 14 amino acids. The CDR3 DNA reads TGTGCCACCCAAGTGCGTGGGGGGGCCAACGTCCTGACTTTC. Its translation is CATQVRGGANVLTF.

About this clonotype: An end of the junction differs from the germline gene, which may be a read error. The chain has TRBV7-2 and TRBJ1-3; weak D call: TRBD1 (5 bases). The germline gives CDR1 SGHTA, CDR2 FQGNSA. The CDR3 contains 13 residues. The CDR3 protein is CVSSSGQGNTIYF. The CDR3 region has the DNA TGTGTCAGCAGCTCAGGGCAGGGAAACACCATATATTTT.

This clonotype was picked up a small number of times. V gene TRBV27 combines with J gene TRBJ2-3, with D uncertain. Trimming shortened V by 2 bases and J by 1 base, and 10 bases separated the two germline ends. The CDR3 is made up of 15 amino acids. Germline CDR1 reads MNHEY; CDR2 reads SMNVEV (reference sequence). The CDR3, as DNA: TGTGCCAGCAGTTTAAACCGAGGTGGCACAGATACGCAGTATTTT. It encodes CASSLNRGGTDTQYF.

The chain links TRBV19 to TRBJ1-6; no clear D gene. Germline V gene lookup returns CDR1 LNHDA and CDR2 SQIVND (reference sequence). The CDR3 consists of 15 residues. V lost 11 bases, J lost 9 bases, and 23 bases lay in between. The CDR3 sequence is CAPCQNLGTGSPLHF. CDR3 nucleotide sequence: TGTGCCCCCTGCCAAAACCTCGGAACGGGTTCACCCCTCCACTTT.

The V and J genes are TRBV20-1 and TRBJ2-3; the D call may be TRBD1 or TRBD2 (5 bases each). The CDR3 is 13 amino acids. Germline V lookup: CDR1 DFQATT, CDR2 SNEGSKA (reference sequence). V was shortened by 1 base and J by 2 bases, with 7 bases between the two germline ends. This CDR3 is CSARGGVTDTQYF. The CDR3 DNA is TGCAGTGCTAGAGGAGGGGTCACAGATACGCAGTATTTT.

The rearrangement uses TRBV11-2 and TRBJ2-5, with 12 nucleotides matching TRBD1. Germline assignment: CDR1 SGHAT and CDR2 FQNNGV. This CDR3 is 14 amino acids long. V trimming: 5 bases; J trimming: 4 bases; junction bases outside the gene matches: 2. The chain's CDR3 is CASSKGQGAETQYF. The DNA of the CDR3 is TGTGCCAGCAGCAAGGGACAGGGGGCAGAGACCCAGTACTTC.

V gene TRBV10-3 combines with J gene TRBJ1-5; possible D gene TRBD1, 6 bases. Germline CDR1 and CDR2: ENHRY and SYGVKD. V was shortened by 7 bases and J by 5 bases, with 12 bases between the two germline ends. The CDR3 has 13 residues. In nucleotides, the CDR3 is TGTGCCATCACAGGGGACCCTTATCAGCCCCAGCATTTT. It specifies CAITGDPYQPQHF.

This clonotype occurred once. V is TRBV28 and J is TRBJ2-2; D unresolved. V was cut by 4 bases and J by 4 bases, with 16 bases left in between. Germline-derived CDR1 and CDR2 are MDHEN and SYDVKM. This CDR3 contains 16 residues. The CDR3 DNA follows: TGTGCCAGCAGTTCGACCGTAGCCCTGGGCACCGGGGAGCTGTTTTTT. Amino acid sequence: CASSSTVALGTGELFF. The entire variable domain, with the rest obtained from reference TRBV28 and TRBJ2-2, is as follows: DVKVTQSSRYLVKRTGEKVFLECVQDMDHENMFWYRQDPGLGLRLIYFSYDVKMKEKGDIPEGYSVSREKKERFSLILESASTNQTSMYLCASSSTVALGTGELFFGEGSRLTVL.

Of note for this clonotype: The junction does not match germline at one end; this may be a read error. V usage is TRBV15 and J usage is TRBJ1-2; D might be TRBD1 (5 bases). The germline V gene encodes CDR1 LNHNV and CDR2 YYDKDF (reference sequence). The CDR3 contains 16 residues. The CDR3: CTTSRDRMGETYGYTF. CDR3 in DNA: TGTACCACCAGCAGAGACCGGATGGGGGAGACCTATGGCTACACCTTC.

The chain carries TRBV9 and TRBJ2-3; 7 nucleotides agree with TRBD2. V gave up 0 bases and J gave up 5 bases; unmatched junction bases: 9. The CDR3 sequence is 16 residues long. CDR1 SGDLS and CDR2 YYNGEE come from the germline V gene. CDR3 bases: TGTGCCAGCAGCGTAGAAGCTAGCGGCCTGCGAGATACGCAGTATTTT. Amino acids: CASSVEASGLRDTQYF. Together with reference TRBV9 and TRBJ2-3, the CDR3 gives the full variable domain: DSGVTQTPKHLITATGQRVTLRCSPRSGDLSVYWYQQSLDQGLQFLIQYYNGEERAKGNILERFSAQQFPDLHSELNLSSLELGDSALYFCASSVEASGLRDTQYFGPGTRLTVL.

The CDR3 DNA reads TGTGCCAGCAGCAACGAGGGGGGCGTCTATGGCTACACCTTC. Protein product: CASSNEGGVYGYTF. The V call is TRBV6-2 or TRBV6-3, the J call TRBJ1-2, with a weak D call TRBD1 (6 bases). The ends were cut back, 6 bases at V and 4 bases at J, with 15 bases in the middle. The CDR3 length is 14 residues. Germline lookup yields CDR1 MNHEY and CDR2 SVGEGT.

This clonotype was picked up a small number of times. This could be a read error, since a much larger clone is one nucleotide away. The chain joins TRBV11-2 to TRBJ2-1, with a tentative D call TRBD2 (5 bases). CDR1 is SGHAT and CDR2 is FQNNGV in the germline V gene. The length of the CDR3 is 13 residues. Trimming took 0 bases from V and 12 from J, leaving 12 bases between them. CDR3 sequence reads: CASSLDLSGVQFF. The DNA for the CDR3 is TGTGCCAGCAGCTTAGATTTGAGCGGTGTGCAGTTCTTC.

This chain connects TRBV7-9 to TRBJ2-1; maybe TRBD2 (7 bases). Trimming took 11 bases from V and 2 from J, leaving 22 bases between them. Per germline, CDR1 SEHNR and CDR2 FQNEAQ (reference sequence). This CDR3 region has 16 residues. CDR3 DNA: TGTGCCCCCGGGGGGCTAGCGATAGACCCCTACAATGAGCAGTTCTTC. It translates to CAPGGLAIDPYNEQFF.

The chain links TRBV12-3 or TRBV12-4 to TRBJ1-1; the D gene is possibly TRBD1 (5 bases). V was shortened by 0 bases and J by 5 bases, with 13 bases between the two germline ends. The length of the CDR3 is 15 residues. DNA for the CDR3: TGTGCCAGCAGTTTAGCGGGTACGGGGGTGACTGAAGCTTTCTTT. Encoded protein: CASSLAGTGVTEAFF.

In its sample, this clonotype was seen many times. In nucleotides, the CDR3 is TGCGGGGGGGGACTAGCGGACTTTTACACAGATACGCAGTATTTT. It specifies CGGGLADFYTDTQYF. V and J are TRBV4-1 and TRBJ2-3; 11 nucleotides align to TRBD2. This CDR3 has 15 amino acids. CDR1 and CDR2 from the germline V gene are MGHRA and YSYEKL.

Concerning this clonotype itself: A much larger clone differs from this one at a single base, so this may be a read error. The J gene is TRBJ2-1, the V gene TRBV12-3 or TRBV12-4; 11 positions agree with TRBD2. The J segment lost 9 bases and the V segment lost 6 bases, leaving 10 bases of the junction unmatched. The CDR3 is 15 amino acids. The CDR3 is CASSFLAGGTREQFF. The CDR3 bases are TGTGCCAGCAGCTTCCTAGCGGGGGGCACGCGTGAGCAGTTCTTC.

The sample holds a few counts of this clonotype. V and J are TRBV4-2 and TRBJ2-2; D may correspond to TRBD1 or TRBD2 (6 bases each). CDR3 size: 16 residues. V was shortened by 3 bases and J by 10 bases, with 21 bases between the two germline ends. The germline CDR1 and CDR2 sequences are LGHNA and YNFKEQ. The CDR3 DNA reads TGTGCCAGCAGCCACGGAGCTCAAGGACAGCGGGCGGAGCTGTTTTTT. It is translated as CASSHGAQGQRAELFF.

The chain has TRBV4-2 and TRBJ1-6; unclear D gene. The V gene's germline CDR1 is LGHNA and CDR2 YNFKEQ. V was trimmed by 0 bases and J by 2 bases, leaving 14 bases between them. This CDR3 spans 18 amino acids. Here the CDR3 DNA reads TGTGCCAGCAGCCAAGATTTGGGCAGCAAGACCTATAATTCACCCCTCCACTTT. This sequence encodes CASSQDLGSKTYNSPLHF.

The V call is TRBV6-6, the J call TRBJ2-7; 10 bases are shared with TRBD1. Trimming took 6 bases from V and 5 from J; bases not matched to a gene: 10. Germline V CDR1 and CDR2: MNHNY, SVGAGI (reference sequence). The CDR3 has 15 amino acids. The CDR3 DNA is TGTGCCAGCAGACTCTCCGGGACAGGGGTTAACGAGCAGTACTTC. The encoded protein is CASRLSGTGVNEQYF.

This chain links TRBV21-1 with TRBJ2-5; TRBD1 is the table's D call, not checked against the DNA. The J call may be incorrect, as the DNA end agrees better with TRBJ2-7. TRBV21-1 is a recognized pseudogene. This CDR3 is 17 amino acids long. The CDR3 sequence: CASRRGGWDADYYEQYF. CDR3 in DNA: TGTGCCAGCAGGAGAGGGGGGTGGGACGCGGATTACTACGAGCAGTACTTC.